The clone carrying this T cell receptor beta chain was detected ten times or more. TCRdb keeps only in-frame clones here, not all; method: immunoSEQ multiplex PCR. The sample holds 150,000 or so clones, around 87% seen once. The entry originates in a study of blood T cell repertoires in COVID-19. Input material: peripheral blood. This clonotype originated in a man aged 18-30 years with COVID-19, enrolled during active disease.

The CDR3 bases are TGTGCCAGCAGCCAACCTGGGACAATCAGCTCTGGGGCCAACGTCCTGACTTTC. It translates to CASSQPGTISSGANVLTF. This chain uses TRBV4-2 with TRBJ2-6, with D tentatively TRBD1 (6 bases). V lost 2 bases and J lost 0, with 14 bases in between. The CDR3 consists of 18 residues. CDR1 is LGHNA and CDR2 is YNFKEQ in the germline V gene.